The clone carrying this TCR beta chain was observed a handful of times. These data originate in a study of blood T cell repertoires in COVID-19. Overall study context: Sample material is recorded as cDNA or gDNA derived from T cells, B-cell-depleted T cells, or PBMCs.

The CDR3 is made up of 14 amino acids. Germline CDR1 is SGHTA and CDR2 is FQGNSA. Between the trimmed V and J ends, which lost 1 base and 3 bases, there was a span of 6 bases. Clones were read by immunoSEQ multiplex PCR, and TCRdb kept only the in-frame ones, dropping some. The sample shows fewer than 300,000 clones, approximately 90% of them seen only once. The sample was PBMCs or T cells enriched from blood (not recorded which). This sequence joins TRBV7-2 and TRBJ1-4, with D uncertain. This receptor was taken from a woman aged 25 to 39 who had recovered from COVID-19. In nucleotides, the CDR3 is TGTGCCAGCAGCTTAGGGCCAGCTAATGAAAAACTGTTTTTT. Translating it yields CASSLGPANEKLFF.